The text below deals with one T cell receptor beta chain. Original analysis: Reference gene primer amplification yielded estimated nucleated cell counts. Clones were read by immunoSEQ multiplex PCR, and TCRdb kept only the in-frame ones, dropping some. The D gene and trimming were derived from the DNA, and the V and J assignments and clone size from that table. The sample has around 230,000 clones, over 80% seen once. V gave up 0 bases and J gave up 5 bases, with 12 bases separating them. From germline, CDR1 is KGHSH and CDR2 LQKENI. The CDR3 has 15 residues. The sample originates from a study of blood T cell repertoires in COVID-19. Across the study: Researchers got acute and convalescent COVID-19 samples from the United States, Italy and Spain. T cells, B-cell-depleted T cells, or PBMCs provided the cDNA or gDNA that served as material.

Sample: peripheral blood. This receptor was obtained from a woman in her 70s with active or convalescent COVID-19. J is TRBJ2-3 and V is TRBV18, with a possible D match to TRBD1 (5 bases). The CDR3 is CASSPPGQGGDTQYF. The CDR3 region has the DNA TGTGCCAGCTCACCACCTGGGCAGGGTGGAGATACGCAGTATTTT.